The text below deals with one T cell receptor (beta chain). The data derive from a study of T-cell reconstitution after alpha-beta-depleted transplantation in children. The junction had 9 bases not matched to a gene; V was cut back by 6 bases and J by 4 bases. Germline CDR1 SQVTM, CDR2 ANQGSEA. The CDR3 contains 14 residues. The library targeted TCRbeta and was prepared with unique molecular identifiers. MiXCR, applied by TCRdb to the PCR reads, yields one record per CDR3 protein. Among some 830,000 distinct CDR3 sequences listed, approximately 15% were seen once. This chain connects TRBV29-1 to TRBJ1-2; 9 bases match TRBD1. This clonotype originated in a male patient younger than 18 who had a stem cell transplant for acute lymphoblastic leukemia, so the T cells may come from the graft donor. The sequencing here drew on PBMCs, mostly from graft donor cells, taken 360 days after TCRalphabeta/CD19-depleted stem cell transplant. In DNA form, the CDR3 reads TGCAGCGTCCTCCCCAGGGACAGGGCCTATGGCTACACCTTC. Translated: CSVLPRDRAYGYTF.